Listed here are 24 T cell receptor beta chains from one sample, sequenced in a study of blood T cell repertoires in COVID-19. Sequencing used immunoSEQ multiplex PCR; TCRdb keeps in-frame clones, though not all of them. Here the sample spans a few hundred thousand clones, under 90% being singletons. The specimen was peripheral blood. These receptors were obtained from a man younger than 40 with active or convalescent COVID-19.

J is TRBJ2-5 and V is TRBV6-5; D might be TRBD2 (5 bases). CDR3 length: 14 amino acids. Germline CDR1 reads MNHEY; CDR2 reads SVGAGI. The germline V and J ends were trimmed by 7 bases and 7 bases, with 19 bases remaining between them. In DNA, the CDR3 is TGTGCCAGCAAGGTTGGAGGCACGGCAGGGACCCAGTACTTC. The encoded protein is CASKVGGTAGTQYF.

V is TRBV7-9 and J is TRBJ2-7; 11 bases are shared with TRBD2. The germline gives CDR1 SEHNR, CDR2 FQNEAQ (reference sequence). The CDR3 spans 15 residues. J gave up 4 bases and V 1 base, and 3 bases lay outside the gene matches. The CDR3 sequence: CASSLVPSGGYEQYF. CDR3 DNA: TGTGCCAGCAGCTTAGTTCCTAGCGGGGGGTACGAGCAGTACTTC.

The genes are TRBV5-5 and TRBJ1-1; D possibly corresponds to TRBD1 (6 bases). CDR1 and CDR2 (germline): SGHKS, YYEKEE (reference sequence). Between the trimmed V and J ends, which lost 0 bases and 3 bases, there was a span of 12 bases. The CDR3 consists of 15 residues. The CDR3 loop is CASSLAAYRDTEAFF. The DNA for the CDR3 is TGTGCCAGCAGCTTGGCCGCTTACAGGGACACTGAAGCTTTCTTT. The variable domain in full, with the rest retrieved from reference TRBV5-5 and TRBJ1-1, is DAGVTQSPTHLIKTRGQQVTLRCSPISGHKSVSWYQQVLGQGPQFIFQYYEKEERGRGNFPDRFSARQFPNYSSELNVNALLLGDSALYLCASSLAAYRDTEAFFGQGTRLTVV.

CDR3 DNA sequence: TGCGCCAGCAGTCCGACAGGGGGCGAAGGCTCCGAGCAGTACTTC. Its protein is CASSPTGGEGSEQYF. This chain links TRBV23-1 with TRBJ2-7, with TRBD1 matching 10 bases. TRBV23-1 is given ORF status, its function remaining uncertain. The V gene end was trimmed by 4 bases and the J gene end by 6 bases; junction bases not matched to a gene: 9. The CDR3 is made up of 15 amino acids.

The rearrangement joins TRBV19 to TRBJ1-6, with 8 bases that match TRBD1. CDR3 length: 16 amino acids. From germline, CDR1 is LNHDA and CDR2 SQIVND (reference sequence). Unmatched junction bases numbered 5, after V lost 6 bases and J lost 1 base. The CDR3: CASSRRTGSYNSPLHF. CDR3 bases: TGTGCCAGTAGCCGTCGGACAGGGTCCTATAATTCACCCCTCCACTTT.

The V call is TRBV28, the J call TRBJ2-3; 8 bases agree with TRBD2. CDR3 length equals 16 residues. Germline loops: CDR1 MDHEN, CDR2 SYDVKM. V lost 1 base to trimming and J lost 2 bases; unmatched junction nucleotides: 5. Here the CDR3 DNA reads TGTGCCAGCAGTTTATTAGGTAGCGGGGACACAGATACGCAGTATTTT. This codes for CASSLLGSGDTDTQYF.

The V call is TRBV7-2, the J call TRBJ2-5, with D perhaps matching TRBD2 (7 bases). Germline V gene lookup returns CDR1 SGHTA and CDR2 FQGNSA. There are 16 residues in the CDR3. Deletions cut 5 bases from V and 5 bases from J, with 21 bases between. CDR3 DNA: TGTGCCAGCAGCAAGGAGGGGGGGGGCTCGCGGGAGACCCAGTACTTC. It translates to CASSKEGGGSRETQYF.

The V call is TRBV10-3, the J call TRBJ2-4; no reliable D call. Trimming took off 0 bases at V and 14 bases at J, with 23 bases between the two ends. The CDR3 has 16 amino acids. CDR1 ENHRY and CDR2 SYGVKD come from the germline V gene. CDR3 DNA sequence: TGTGCCATCAGTGAGTCGATTACCCAGGCCATCGGTGTTAAGTACTTC. It encodes CAISESITQAIGVKYF.

V gene TRBV11-2 combines with J gene TRBJ1-1; D uncertain. Germline loops: CDR1 SGHAT, CDR2 FQNNGV. V was pared by 1 base and J by 1 base, with 13 bases between. This CDR3 is 16 amino acids long. This chain's CDR3 is CASSLVGNVRNTEAFF. DNA of the CDR3: TGTGCCAGCAGCTTAGTGGGCAACGTAAGGAACACTGAAGCTTTCTTT.

This chain uses TRBV2 with TRBJ2-7; a possible D gene is TRBD2 (6 bases). Trimming left V 6 bases short and J 2 bases short, with 14 bases between. The germline V gene has CDR1 SNHLY and CDR2 FYNNEI. The CDR3 is 14 amino acids. The CDR3 loop reads CASRLTSGTYEQYF. The CDR3 coding sequence is TGTGCCAGCAGACTGACTAGTGGCACCTACGAGCAGTACTTC.

This clone was picked up one time. The genes are TRBV5-8 and TRBJ2-1; weak D call: TRBD1 (6 bases). The V end was cut by 9 bases, the J end by 0 bases, with 13 bases between. The germline CDR1 and CDR2 sequences are SGHTS and YDEGEE. This CDR3 has 14 residues. The CDR3 spells CATLLDSSYNEQFF. The CDR3 nucleotides are TGTGCCACCCTTTTGGACAGCTCCTACAATGAGCAGTTCTTC.

This chain links TRBV18 with TRBJ2-1; 12 nucleotides align to TRBD2. V gave up 6 bases and J gave up 5 bases; unmatched junction bases: 11. The CDR3 loop spans 17 amino acids. The germline V gene has CDR1 KGHSH and CDR2 LQKENI. The CDR3 spells CASSDARGLAGNNEQFF. CDR3 nucleotide sequence: TGTGCCAGCTCGGATGCCAGGGGACTAGCGGGCAACAATGAGCAGTTCTTC. The variable domain in full, completed from reference TRBV18 and TRBJ2-1, reads NAGVMQNPRHLVRRRGQEARLRCSPMKGHSHVYWYRQLPEEGLKFMVYLQKENIIDESGMPKERFSAEFPKEGPSILRIQQVVRGDSAAYFCASSDARGLAGNNEQFFGPGTRLTVL.

The chain links TRBV4-1 to TRBJ2-1, with D tentatively TRBD2 (6 bases). This CDR3 spans 13 amino acids. Germline CDR1 reads MGHRA; CDR2 reads YSYEKL. The V end lost 0 bases, the J end lost 9 bases, and 9 bases lay between the germline ends. CDR3 sequence: CASSQDQEGEQFF. The CDR3 region has the DNA TGCGCCAGCAGCCAAGATCAGGAGGGTGAGCAGTTCTTC.

There are a few counts of this clone. CDR3 region: CATTTWSSYEQYF. The CDR3 DNA follows: TGTGCCACCACCACCTGGAGCTCCTACGAGCAGTACTTC. The chain uses TRBV6-5 and TRBJ2-7; D remains unclear. CDR3 size: 13 residues. Germline lookup yields CDR1 MNHEY and CDR2 SVGAGI. Trimming took 10 bases from V and 0 from J, leaving 13 bases between them.

V is TRBV7-3 and J is TRBJ2-5; the D gene is possibly TRBD1 (6 bases). Germline assignment: CDR1 SGHTA and CDR2 FQGTGA. The length of the CDR3 is 13 residues. Trimming removed 5 bases from V and 5 bases from J, with 12 bases in between. The CDR3: CASSPGQFETQYF. The CDR3 bases are TGTGCCAGCAGCCCAGGACAGTTCGAGACCCAGTACTTC.

The J gene is TRBJ2-2, the V gene TRBV7-3; 10 bases line up with TRBD2. The V gene end was trimmed by 5 bases and the J gene end by 4 bases; junction bases not matched to a gene: 4. The CDR3 has 15 amino acids. Germline CDR1 is SGHTA and CDR2 is FQGTGA. In DNA form, the CDR3 reads TGTGCCAGCAGCCAAAGCGGGAGGGCCACCGGGGAGCTGTTTTTT. Translated: CASSQSGRATGELFF. The full variable domain, completed using reference TRBV7-3 and TRBJ2-2, is GAGVSQTPSNKVTEKGKYVELRCDPISGHTALYWYRQSLGQGPEFLIYFQGTGAADDSGLPNDRFFAVRPEGSVSTLKIQRTERGDSAVYLCASSQSGRATGELFFGEGSRLTVL.

V usage is TRBV5-1 and J usage is TRBJ2-7; weak D call: TRBD1 (5 bases). The CDR3 covers 16 residues. Deletions cut 3 bases from V and 6 bases from J, with 22 bases between. Germline assignment: CDR1 SGHRS and CDR2 YFSETQ. The CDR3 region has the DNA TGCGCCAGCAGCTGGCTCTTTTCAGGGTCTGGTGGCGAGCAGTACTTC. This sequence encodes CASSWLFSGSGGEQYF.

Only a few counts were recorded for this clone. V gene TRBV6-5 combines with J gene TRBJ1-2; no definite D call. The CDR3 runs to 15 residues. Germline CDR1 and CDR2: MNHEY and SVGAGI. The germline V and J ends were trimmed by 2 bases and 0 bases, with 10 bases remaining between them. In nucleotides, the CDR3 is TGTGCCAGCAGTTACGTAGCGCCCGCTAACTATGGCTACACCTTC. It yields the protein CASSYVAPANYGYTF.

The chain couples TRBV18 to TRBJ2-3, with TRBD2 identical over 8 bases. The CDR3 runs 14 residues. V shed 5 bases, J shed 4 bases, and the junction held 5 bases outside the gene matches. In germline, CDR1 is KGHSH, CDR2 LQKENI. DNA of the CDR3: TGTGCCAGCTCAGCCAACGGGGGGGCAGATACGCAGTATTTT. Its protein is CASSANGGADTQYF.

This clone was seen more than once but under ten times. The chain employs TRBV5-5 and TRBJ2-2, with D maybe TRBD1 (5 bases). The CDR3 covers 14 residues. V was pared by 2 bases and J by 5 bases, with 10 bases between. The V gene's germline CDR1 is SGHKS and CDR2 YYEKEE (reference sequence). For the CDR3, the DNA is TGTGCCAGCAGCTTCCAGGGAAATACCGGGGAGCTGTTTTTT. Translated, it gives CASSFQGNTGELFF.

The rearrangement links TRBV4-1 to TRBJ1-5; tentative D call: TRBD1 (5 bases). Trimming took off 0 bases at V and 3 bases at J, with 12 bases between the two ends. Germline V gene sequence: CDR1 MGHRA, CDR2 YSYEKL. The CDR3 runs 16 residues. CDR3 nucleotides: TGCGCCAGCAGCCAAGACTTGGGGCGGATCAATCAGCCCCAGCATTTT. It encodes CASSQDLGRINQPQHF.

The chain joins TRBV6-5 to TRBJ2-7, with TRBD1 as a possible D gene (6 bases). The V gene's germline CDR1 is MNHEY and CDR2 SVGAGI. The CDR3 consists of 14 residues. Trimming stripped 5 bases from V and 3 bases from J, with 14 bases between. The CDR3 DNA reads TGTGCCAGCAGTCCCGGACAGAGCAGCTACGAGCAGTACTTC. As protein: CASSPGQSSYEQYF.

J is TRBJ1-1 and V is TRBV19; 8 bases align to TRBD1. The CDR3 has 16 residues. Germline V lookup: CDR1 LNHDA, CDR2 SQIVND (reference sequence). V shed 7 bases, J shed 7 bases, and the junction held 17 bases outside the gene matches. The CDR3 region has the DNA TGTGCCAGTACCCCCCCAGGGGGCAGGGGAAAAGGTGAAGCTTTCTTT. This sequence encodes CASTPPGGRGKGEAFF.

This clone was detected only a few times. The V and J genes are TRBV7-9 and TRBJ2-1; 7 nucleotides line up with TRBD2. Germline V gene sequence: CDR1 SEHNR, CDR2 FQNEAQ (reference sequence). The CDR3 runs to 15 residues. The ends lost 3 bases at V and 7 bases at J; junction bases unmatched: 9. CDR3 coding DNA: TGTGCCAGCAGCTTGGCGGGAGCCCTTATAAATGAGCAGTTCTTC. Its translation is CASSLAGALINEQFF.